This record looks at one T cell receptor (beta chain) sequence and its context. Its antigen remains unidentified. All patients were mismatch repair deficient, assessed by either PCR or immunohistochemistry. V shed 3 bases and J shed 6 bases, with 12 bases lying between them. CDR1 SGHTA and CDR2 FQGNSA come from the germline V gene. The CDR3 consists of 13 residues. Using immunoSEQ multiplex PCR, the repertoire was profiled, and TCRdb retains in-frame clones only, with some absent. The sample includes 35,000 to 45,000 clones, about 88% of them seen just once. This specimen belongs to a study of PD-1 blockade in mismatch repair-deficient tumors. The wider study: Patients had approximately 12 mismatch repair-deficient cancer types, all previously treated and progressing. General observations from the study: Tumor-resident clones, often absent from pretreatment blood, expanded after pembrolizumab and then contracted.

The sequence derives from an adult with mismatch repair-deficient cancer. Here the sequenced sample was peripheral blood, taken about 81 weeks after starting pembrolizumab. This sequence joins TRBV7-2 and TRBJ2-7; D not certain. CDR3 loop: CASSFRAEGEQYF. The CDR3 DNA sequence: TGTGCCAGCAGCTTCCGTGCAGAAGGCGAGCAGTACTTC.